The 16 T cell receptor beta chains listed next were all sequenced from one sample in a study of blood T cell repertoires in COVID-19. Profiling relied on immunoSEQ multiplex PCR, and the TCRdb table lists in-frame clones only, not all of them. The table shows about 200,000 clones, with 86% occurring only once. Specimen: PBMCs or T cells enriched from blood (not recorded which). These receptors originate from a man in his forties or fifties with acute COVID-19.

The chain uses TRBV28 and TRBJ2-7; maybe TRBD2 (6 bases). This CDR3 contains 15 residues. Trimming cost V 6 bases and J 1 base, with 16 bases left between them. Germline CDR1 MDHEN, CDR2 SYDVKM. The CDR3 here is CASSSRDFTSYEQYF. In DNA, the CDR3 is TGTGCCAGCAGCAGCCGGGACTTCACATCCTACGAGCAGTACTTC.

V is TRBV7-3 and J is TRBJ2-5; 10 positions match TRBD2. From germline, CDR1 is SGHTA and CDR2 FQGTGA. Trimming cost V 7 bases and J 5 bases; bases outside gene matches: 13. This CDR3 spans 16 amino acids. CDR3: CASNESVLAGAETQYF. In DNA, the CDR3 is TGTGCCAGCAACGAGTCGGTGCTAGCGGGGGCGGAGACCCAGTACTTC.

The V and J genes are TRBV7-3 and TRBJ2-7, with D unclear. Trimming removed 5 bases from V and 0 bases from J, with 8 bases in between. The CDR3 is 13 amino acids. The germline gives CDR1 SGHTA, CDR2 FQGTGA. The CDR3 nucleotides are TGTGCCAGCAGCCCTAAGCCCTCCTACGAGCAGTACTTC. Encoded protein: CASSPKPSYEQYF.

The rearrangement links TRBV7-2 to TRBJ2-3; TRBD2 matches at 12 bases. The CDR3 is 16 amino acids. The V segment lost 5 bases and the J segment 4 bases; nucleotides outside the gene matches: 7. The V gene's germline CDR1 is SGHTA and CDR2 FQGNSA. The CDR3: CASSMETSGSADTQYF. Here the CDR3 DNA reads TGTGCCAGCAGCATGGAGACTAGCGGGAGTGCAGATACGCAGTATTTT.

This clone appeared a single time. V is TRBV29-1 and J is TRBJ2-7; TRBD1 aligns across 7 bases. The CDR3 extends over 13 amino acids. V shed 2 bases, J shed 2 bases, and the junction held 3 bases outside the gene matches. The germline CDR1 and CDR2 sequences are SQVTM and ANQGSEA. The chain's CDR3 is CSVEFQGAYEQYF. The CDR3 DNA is TGCAGCGTTGAATTTCAGGGGGCCTACGAGCAGTACTTC.

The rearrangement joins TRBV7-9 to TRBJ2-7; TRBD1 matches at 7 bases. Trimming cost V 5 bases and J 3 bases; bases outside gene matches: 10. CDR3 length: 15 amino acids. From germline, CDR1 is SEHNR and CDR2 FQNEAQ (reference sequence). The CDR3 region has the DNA TGTGCCAGCAGCCGCCCGGGACAGACGGTCTACGAGCAGTACTTC. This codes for CASSRPGQTVYEQYF.

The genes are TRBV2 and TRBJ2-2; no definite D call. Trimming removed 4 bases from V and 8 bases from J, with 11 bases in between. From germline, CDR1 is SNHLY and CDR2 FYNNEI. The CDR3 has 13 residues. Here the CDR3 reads CASSVLSLGELFF. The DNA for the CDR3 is TGTGCCAGCAGTGTACTGTCCCTAGGGGAGCTGTTTTTT.

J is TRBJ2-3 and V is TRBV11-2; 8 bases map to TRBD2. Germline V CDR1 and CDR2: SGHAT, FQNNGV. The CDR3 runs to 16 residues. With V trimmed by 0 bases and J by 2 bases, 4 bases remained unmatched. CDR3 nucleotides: TGTGCCAGCAGCTTAGAAATAGCGGGACTCACAGATACGCAGTATTTT. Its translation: CASSLEIAGLTDTQYF.

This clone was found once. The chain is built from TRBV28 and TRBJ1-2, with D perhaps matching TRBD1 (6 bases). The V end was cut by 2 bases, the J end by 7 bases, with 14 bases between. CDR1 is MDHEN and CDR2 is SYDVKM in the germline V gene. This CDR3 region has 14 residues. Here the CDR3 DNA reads TGTGCCAGCAGTTTAGGTGGACAGCTCCTTGGCTACACCTTC. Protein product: CASSLGGQLLGYTF.

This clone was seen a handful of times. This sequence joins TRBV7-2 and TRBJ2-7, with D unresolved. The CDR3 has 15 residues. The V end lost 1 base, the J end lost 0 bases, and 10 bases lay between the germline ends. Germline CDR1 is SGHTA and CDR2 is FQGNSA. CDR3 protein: CASSLEVYSSYEQYF. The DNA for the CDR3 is TGTGCCAGCAGCTTAGAGGTCTACAGCTCCTACGAGCAGTACTTC.

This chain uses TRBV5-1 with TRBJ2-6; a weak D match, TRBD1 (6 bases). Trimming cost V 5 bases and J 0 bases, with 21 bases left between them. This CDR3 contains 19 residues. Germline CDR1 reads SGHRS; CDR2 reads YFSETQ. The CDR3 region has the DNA TGCGCCAGCAGGACAGGTTCCTTGCGTCCTGACTCTGGGGCCAACGTCCTGACTTTC. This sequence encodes CASRTGSLRPDSGANVLTF.

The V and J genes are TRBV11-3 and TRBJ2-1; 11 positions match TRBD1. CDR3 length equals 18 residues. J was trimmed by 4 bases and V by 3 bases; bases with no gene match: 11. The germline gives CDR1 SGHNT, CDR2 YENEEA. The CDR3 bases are TGTGCCAGCAGCTTCAACCGGGACAGGGGGAGGGGGTACAATGAGCAGTTCTTC. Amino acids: CASSFNRDRGRGYNEQFF.

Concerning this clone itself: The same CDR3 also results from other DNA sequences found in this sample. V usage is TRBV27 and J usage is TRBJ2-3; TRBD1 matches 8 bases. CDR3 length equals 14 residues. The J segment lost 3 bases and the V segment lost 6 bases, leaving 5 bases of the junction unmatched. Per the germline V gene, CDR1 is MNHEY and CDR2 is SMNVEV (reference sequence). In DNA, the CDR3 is TGTGCCAGCAGAAGGACAGGGTGGACAGATACGCAGTATTTT. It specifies CASRRTGWTDTQYF.

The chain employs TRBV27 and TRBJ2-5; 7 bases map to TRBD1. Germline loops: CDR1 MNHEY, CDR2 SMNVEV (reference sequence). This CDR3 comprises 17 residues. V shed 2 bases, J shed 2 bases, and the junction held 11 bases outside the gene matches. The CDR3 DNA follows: TGTGCCAGCAGTTTACTTAATTTGGACAGGAATCAAGAGACCCAGTACTTC. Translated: CASSLLNLDRNQETQYF.

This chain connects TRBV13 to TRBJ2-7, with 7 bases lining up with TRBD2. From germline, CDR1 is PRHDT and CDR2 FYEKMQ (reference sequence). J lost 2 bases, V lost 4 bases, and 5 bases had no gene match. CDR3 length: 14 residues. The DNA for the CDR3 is TGTGCCAGCAGCTCCGGGGCGGGGGCCTACGAGCAGTACTTC. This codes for CASSSGAGAYEQYF.

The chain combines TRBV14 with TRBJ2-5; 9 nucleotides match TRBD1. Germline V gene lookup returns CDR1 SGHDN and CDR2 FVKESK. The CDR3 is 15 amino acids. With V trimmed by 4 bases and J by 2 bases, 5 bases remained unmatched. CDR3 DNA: TGTGCCAGCAGCCGACAGGGACAGGGACAAGAGACCCAGTACTTC. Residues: CASSRQGQGQETQYF.